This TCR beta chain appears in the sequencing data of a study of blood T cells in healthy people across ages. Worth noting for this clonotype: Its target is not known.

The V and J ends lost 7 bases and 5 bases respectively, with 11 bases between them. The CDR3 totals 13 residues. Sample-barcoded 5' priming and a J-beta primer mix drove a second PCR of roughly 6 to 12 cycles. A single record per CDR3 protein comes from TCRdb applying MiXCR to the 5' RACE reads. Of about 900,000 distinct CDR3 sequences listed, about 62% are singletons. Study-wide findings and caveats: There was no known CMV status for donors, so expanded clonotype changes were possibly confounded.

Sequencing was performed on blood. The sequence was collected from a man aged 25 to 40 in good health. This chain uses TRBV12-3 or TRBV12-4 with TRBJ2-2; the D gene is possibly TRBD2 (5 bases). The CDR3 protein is CASKSGLTGELFF. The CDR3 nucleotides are TGTGCCAGCAAAAGCGGTCTAACCGGGGAGCTGTTTTTT.